The 9 T cell receptor beta chains presented below share a single source sample, sequenced in a study of blood T cell repertoires in COVID-19. Method: immunoSEQ multiplex PCR; TCRdb's copy keeps in-frame clones and lacks some. The repertoire includes hundreds of thousands of clones, almost 85% of them detected once, and around 7.8% sits in the top ten. The sequenced sample was peripheral blood. Receptors were obtained from a human donor in a cohort sampled during active COVID-19.

V and J are TRBV3-1 (or the pseudogene TRBV3-2) and TRBJ1-2; TRBD1 is a possible D gene (5 bases). The CDR3 spans 14 residues. Germline V lookup: CDR1 LGHDT, CDR2 YNNKEL (reference sequence). V was trimmed by 0 bases and J by 4 bases, leaving 9 bases between them. The CDR3 here is CASSQDSRVYGYTF. The CDR3 nucleotides read TGTGCCAGCAGCCAAGATTCCAGGGTCTATGGCTACACCTTC.

The J gene is TRBJ2-7, the V gene TRBV5-1; 9 bases fit TRBD1. CDR1 SGHRS and CDR2 YFSETQ come from the germline V gene. CDR3 length equals 15 residues. Germline trimming cut 7 bases from V and 1 base from J; bases unmatched to any gene: 9. The CDR3: CASALGGTGSYEQYF. The CDR3 DNA reads as TGCGCCAGCGCACTCGGCGGGACAGGGTCCTACGAGCAGTACTTC.

The chain uses TRBV20-1 and TRBJ1-1, with D perhaps matching TRBD1 (6 bases). The CDR3 consists of 10 residues. The V end lost 5 bases, the J end lost 6 bases, and 7 bases lay between the germline ends. Germline-derived CDR1 and CDR2 are DFQATT and SNEGSKA (reference sequence). The DNA of the CDR3 is TGCAGTGCTGGGACATCTGAAGCTTTCTTT. This gives the protein CSAGTSEAFF.

The chain links TRBV10-2 to TRBJ1-1; TRBD1 might be the D (6 bases). The V end lost 6 bases, the J end lost 2 bases, and 10 bases lay between the germline ends. The V gene's germline CDR1 is WSHSY and CDR2 SAAADI. This CDR3 spans 13 amino acids. Here the CDR3 reads CASRWTANTEAFF. CDR3 nucleotide sequence: TGCGCCAGCAGGTGGACAGCCAACACTGAAGCTTTCTTT.

V is TRBV29-1 and J is TRBJ1-1; possible D gene TRBD1, 5 bases. Germline lookup yields CDR1 SQVTM and CDR2 ANQGSEA. This CDR3 has 14 residues. V shed 5 bases and J shed 0 bases, with 13 bases lying between them. CDR3 sequence reads: CSVNADSLNTEAFF. CDR3 coding DNA: TGCAGCGTTAATGCCGACAGCTTGAACACTGAAGCTTTCTTT.

This clone has at least ten counts. CDR3 amino acids: CASQGIELIGELFF. In DNA form, the CDR3 reads TGTGCCAGCCAGGGAATCGAGTTGATCGGGGAGCTGTTTTTT. V gene TRBV25-1 combines with J gene TRBJ2-2, with D perhaps TRBD1 (5 bases). V lost 8 bases and J lost 7, with 17 bases in between. Germline V gene data show CDR1 as MGHDK and CDR2 as SYGVNS. The CDR3 consists of 14 residues.

V usage is TRBV9 and J usage is TRBJ1-2; no clear D. The V and J ends lost 3 bases and 4 bases respectively, with 16 bases between them. CDR1 SGDLS and CDR2 YYNGEE come from the germline V gene. The CDR3 has 15 residues. The CDR3 DNA reads TGTGCCAGCAGCGGATATCAGGAGGTCGGCTATGGCTACACCTTC. This gives the protein CASSGYQEVGYGYTF.

The V call is TRBV27, the J call TRBJ2-7; the D is unclear. V shed 2 bases and J shed 2 bases, with 13 bases lying between them. This CDR3 has 15 residues. Germline CDR1 is MNHEY and CDR2 is SMNVEV (reference sequence). The CDR3 is CASSLSLGRTYEQYF. The CDR3 bases are TGTGCCAGCAGTTTAAGCTTGGGCAGAACCTACGAGCAGTACTTC.

This chain joins TRBV9 and TRBJ2-5; 7 nucleotides line up with TRBD1. The ends lost 4 bases at V and 1 base at J; junction bases unmatched: 4. Germline V CDR1 and CDR2: SGDLS, YYNGEE. The CDR3 length is 14 residues. CDR3 residues: CASSIGQVQETQYF. For the CDR3, the DNA is TGTGCCAGCAGCATCGGACAGGTCCAAGAGACCCAGTACTTC.